The 22 T cell receptor beta chains in this list originate from one sample, sequenced in a study of radiotherapy plus CTLA-4 blockade in lung cancer. Assay used: immunoSEQ multiplex PCR; TCRdb lists only in-frame clones, some missing. The sample includes about 120,000 clones, roughly 74% of them seen just once. The sequenced sample was peripheral blood, obtained from a patient treated with radiotherapy plus ipilimumab. These receptors were collected from a human donor with non-small cell lung cancer who had a partial response to radiotherapy plus ipilimumab.

CDR3 in amino acids: CASSGHQGPYEQYF. CDR3 DNA: TGTGCCAGCAGCGGACATCAGGGTCCCTACGAGCAGTACTTC. V usage is TRBV7-2 and J usage is TRBJ2-7; D possibly corresponds to TRBD1 (5 bases). Germline-derived CDR1 and CDR2 are SGHTA and FQGNSA. V was pared by 5 bases and J by 2 bases, with 13 bases between. The CDR3 consists of 14 residues.

This clone is a singleton in its sample. This chain uses TRBV6-6 with TRBJ2-5; D not certain. The end of the DNA fits TRBJ2-7 better, so the J call may be wrong. The CDR3 contains 13 residues. Germline lookup yields CDR1 MNHNY and CDR2 SVGAGI (reference sequence). Here the CDR3 reads CASSYSSNYEQYF. The CDR3 region has the DNA TGTGCCAGCAGTTACTCGAGCAACTACGAGCAGTACTTC.

A word on this clone: The junction does not match germline at one end; this may be a read error. The chain recombines TRBV5-3 with TRBJ2-5; tentatively, D is TRBD1 (6 bases). TRBV5-3 falls under the ORF class, with uncertain function. The length of the CDR3 is 16 residues. CDR3 in amino acids: CARSLTYRDYQEAQYF. As DNA, the CDR3 is TGTGCCAGAAGCTTGACCTACAGGGATTACCAAGAGGCCCAGTACTTC.

The chain is built from TRBV15 and TRBJ2-2; 9 bases are a match to TRBD2. The germline gives CDR1 LNHNV, CDR2 YYDKDF (reference sequence). J was trimmed by 5 bases and V by 5 bases; bases with no gene match: 6. CDR3 length: 15 residues. For the CDR3, the DNA is TGTGCCACCAGCTCCAGAACTAGCGGGACCGGGGAGCTGTTTTTT. Amino acids: CATSSRTSGTGELFF.

V usage is TRBV6-1 and J usage is TRBJ2-7, with 7 bases aligning to TRBD2. Unmatched junction bases numbered 8, after V lost 6 bases and J lost 0 bases. Germline CDR1 MNHNS, CDR2 SASEGT. This CDR3 has 15 residues. The CDR3 sequence: CASRDLSGSSYEQYF. CDR3 bases: TGTGCCAGCAGAGACCTTAGCGGGTCCTCCTACGAGCAGTACTTC.

This clone was counted a few times. This chain uses TRBV5-6 with TRBJ2-7; D might be TRBD1 (5 bases). The CDR3 covers 14 residues. Germline V gives CDR1 SGHDT, CDR2 YYEEEE. V lost 4 bases to trimming and J lost 6 bases, with 17 bases between them. The CDR3 spells CASSVPGSSSEQYF. In DNA, the CDR3 is TGTGCCAGCAGCGTACCAGGGTCGTCAAGCGAGCAGTACTTC.

The sample holds a few counts of this clone. The chain couples TRBV30 to TRBJ2-7; TRBD2 matches 8 bases. The germline gives CDR1 GTSNPN, CDR2 SVGIG (reference sequence). The J segment lost 3 bases and the V segment lost 2 bases, leaving 6 bases of the junction unmatched. The CDR3 is 14 amino acids. CDR3 loop: CAWSRGLAGYEQYV. The DNA for the CDR3 is TGTGCCTGGAGTAGAGGGCTAGCGGGCTACGAGCAGTACGTC.

The rearrangement uses TRBV2 and TRBJ1-2; no clear D. There are 14 residues in the CDR3. Looked up from germline, CDR1 is SNHLY and CDR2 is FYNNEI. V was shortened by 6 bases and J by 7 bases, with 18 bases between the two germline ends. CDR3 coding DNA: TGTGCCAGCAGGCCCAACCAAAGTGTTAGTGGCTACACCTTC. It yields the protein CASRPNQSVSGYTF.

V and J are TRBV4-2 and TRBJ2-2; 9 positions match TRBD1. V dropped 1 base and J dropped 6; count of bases not matched to a gene: 15. CDR1 is LGHNA and CDR2 is YNFKEQ in the germline V gene. This CDR3 has 19 amino acids. CDR3: CASSQASHGDRGVSGELFF. CDR3 in DNA: TGTGCCAGCAGCCAAGCCAGCCACGGCGACAGGGGGGTTTCCGGGGAGCTGTTTTTT.

The rearrangement uses TRBV6-1 and TRBJ1-2; D uncertain. V was trimmed by 4 bases and J by 3 bases, leaving 6 bases between them. This CDR3 is built from 12 residues. Germline assignment: CDR1 MNHNS and CDR2 SASEGT. The CDR3 region is CASSALDYGYTF. CDR3 DNA sequence: TGTGCCAGCAGTGCCCTCGACTATGGCTACACCTTC.

V usage is TRBV5-6 and J usage is TRBJ2-7; D uncertain. The CDR3 sequence is 14 residues long. V lost 4 bases and J 5 bases, leaving 16 bases between the germline ends. Per germline, CDR1 SGHDT and CDR2 YYEEEE. The CDR3 coding sequence is TGTGCCAGCAGCCCGCTCAGGTGGCCGGACGAGCAGTACTTC. It is translated as CASSPLRWPDEQYF. The variable domain in full, with the rest retrieved from reference TRBV5-6 and TRBJ2-7, is DAGVTQSPTHLIKTRGQQVTLRCSPKSGHDTVSWYQQALGQGPQFIFQYYEEEERQRGNFPDRFSGHQFPNYSSELNVNALLLGDSALYLCASSPLRWPDEQYFGPGTRLTVT.

J is TRBJ2-3 and V is TRBV20-1; possible D gene TRBD1, 5 bases. From germline, CDR1 is DFQATT and CDR2 SNEGSKA (reference sequence). This CDR3 has 11 amino acids. V was pared by 3 bases and J by 4 bases, with 5 bases between. The CDR3 DNA reads as TGCAGTGCTAGCAGGGCAGATACGCAGTATTTT. It encodes CSASRADTQYF.

The CDR3 DNA reads as TGTGCCAGCAGTTTAAAGGGACAGGGGGCAACCCCCTACGAGCAGTACTTC. Protein product: CASSLKGQGATPYEQYF. The chain uses TRBV27 and TRBJ2-7; 12 positions match TRBD1. The CDR3 spans 17 residues. J was trimmed by 2 bases and V by 2 bases; bases with no gene match: 7. CDR1 is MNHEY, CDR2 SMNVEV, per germline (reference sequence).

This clone came up a few times. The rearrangement uses TRBV19 and TRBJ1-2; 7 bases align to TRBD1. Trimming cost V 4 bases and J 8 bases; bases outside gene matches: 7. The CDR3 is made up of 13 amino acids. Germline CDR1 is LNHDA and CDR2 is SQIVND (reference sequence). The CDR3 protein is CASSTLQGGGYTF. CDR3 sequence (DNA): TGTGCCAGTAGTACGCTTCAGGGGGGCGGCTACACCTTC.

Only one count was recorded for this clone. J is TRBJ2-7 and V is TRBV28; 11 nucleotides line up with TRBD1. Per the germline V gene, CDR1 is MDHEN and CDR2 is SYDVKM. The CDR3 sequence is 18 residues long. V dropped 3 bases and J dropped 3; count of bases not matched to a gene: 13. The CDR3 bases are TGTGCCAGCAGTTTTGGATCCGGGACAGGGGGTAGTTACTACGAGCAGTACTTC. Protein sequence: CASSFGSGTGGSYYEQYF.

This clone was observed a single time. The gene calls are TRBV5-1 and TRBJ2-1; 9 nucleotides match TRBD2. Trimming removed 5 bases from V and 9 bases from J; junction bases left unmatched: 9. This CDR3 region has 14 residues. Per the germline V gene, CDR1 is SGHRS and CDR2 is YFSETQ. CDR3 loop: CASSYPREGGEQFF. The CDR3, as DNA: TGCGCCAGCAGTTATCCGCGGGAGGGCGGTGAGCAGTTCTTC.

The genes are TRBV18 and TRBJ2-2, with a weak D call TRBD2 (5 bases). This CDR3 is built from 14 residues. The germline gives CDR1 KGHSH, CDR2 LQKENI. V shed 3 bases and J shed 1 base, with 6 bases lying between them. The CDR3 DNA follows: TGTGCCAGCTCACCCCGGGAGAACACCGGGGAGCTGTTTTTT. Its translation: CASSPRENTGELFF.

This chain joins TRBV11-3 and TRBJ2-1, with 7 bases fitting TRBD2. In germline, CDR1 is SGHNT, CDR2 YENEEA. This CDR3 is 14 amino acids long. V dropped 2 bases and J dropped 7; count of bases not matched to a gene: 5. The CDR3 coding sequence is TGTGCCAGCAGCTTATCCCCGGGGGGAAATGAGCAGTTCTTC. Translation: CASSLSPGGNEQFF.

The CDR3 sequence is CAWSVVADRAFF. The CDR3 DNA sequence: TGTGCCTGGAGTGTAGTGGCCGACAGAGCTTTCTTT. The chain is built from TRBV30 and TRBJ1-1, with D perhaps TRBD1 (5 bases). The CDR3 is made up of 12 amino acids. Germline V gene sequence: CDR1 GTSNPN, CDR2 SVGIG (reference sequence). Trimming took 0 bases from V and 10 from J, leaving 12 bases between them. The complete variable domain, with remaining parts taken from reference TRBV30 and TRBJ1-1, reads SQTIHQWPATLVQPVGSPLSLECTVEGTSNPNLYWYRQAAGRGLQLLFYSVGIGQISSEVPQNLSASRPQDRQFILSSKKLLLSDSGFYLCAWSVVADRAFFGQGTRLTVV.

This sequence joins TRBV6-1 and TRBJ2-1, with D unresolved. The length of the CDR3 is 14 residues. CDR1 MNHNS and CDR2 SASEGT come from the germline V gene. V lost 6 bases to trimming and J lost 3 bases, with 12 bases between them. CDR3 protein: CASSFHSGYNEQFF. CDR3 bases: TGTGCCAGCAGCTTTCACTCGGGCTACAATGAGCAGTTCTTC.

A remark on this clone: The junction shows a germline mismatch at one end, possibly a read error. At the DNA level, this CDR3 is encoded by other sequences in the same sample as well. The CDR3 bases are TGTGCCAGCAGCCCGGGGGGGATTTCCGGGGAGCTGTTCTTT. The encoded protein is CASSPGGISGELFF. The chain is built from TRBV7-2 and TRBJ2-2, with 8 bases fitting TRBD2. Germline-derived CDR1 and CDR2 are SGHTA and FQGNSA. The CDR3 spans 14 residues.

The chain couples TRBV7-9 to TRBJ2-1, with TRBD2 matching over 9 bases. V lost 5 bases and J lost 8; bases outside the gene matches: 13. The CDR3 runs to 16 residues. CDR1 and CDR2 from the germline V gene are SEHNR and FQNEAQ (reference sequence). CDR3 sequence: CASSRASSGIIHEQFF. The CDR3, as DNA: TGTGCCAGCAGCCGGGCGTCTAGCGGGATTATCCATGAGCAGTTCTTC.